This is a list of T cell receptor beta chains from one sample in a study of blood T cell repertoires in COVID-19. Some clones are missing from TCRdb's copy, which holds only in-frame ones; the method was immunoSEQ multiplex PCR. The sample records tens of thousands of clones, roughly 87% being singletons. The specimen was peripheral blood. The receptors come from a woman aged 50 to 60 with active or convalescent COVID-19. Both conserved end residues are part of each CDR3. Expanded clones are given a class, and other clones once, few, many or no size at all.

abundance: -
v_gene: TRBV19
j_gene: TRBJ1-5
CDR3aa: CASSENRGQPQHF

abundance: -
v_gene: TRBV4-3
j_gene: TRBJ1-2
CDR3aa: CASSQDRGRGYTF

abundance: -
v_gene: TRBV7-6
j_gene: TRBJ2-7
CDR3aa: CASSLDPGTGAYEQYF

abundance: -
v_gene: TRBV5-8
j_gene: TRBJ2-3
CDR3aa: CASSTWTGNTDTQYF

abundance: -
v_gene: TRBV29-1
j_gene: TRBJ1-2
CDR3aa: CSVATRGLRGYTF

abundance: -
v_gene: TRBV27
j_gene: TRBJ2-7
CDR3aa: CASTLRPGGMGEQYF

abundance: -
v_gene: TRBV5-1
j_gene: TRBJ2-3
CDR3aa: CASSPPGGGGALYF

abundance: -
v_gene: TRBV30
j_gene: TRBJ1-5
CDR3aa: CAWGPGTGRQPQHF

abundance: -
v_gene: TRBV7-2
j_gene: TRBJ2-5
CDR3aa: CASSPQVGFSDF

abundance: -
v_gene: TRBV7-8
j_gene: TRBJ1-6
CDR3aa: CASSLGQSSSYNSPLHF

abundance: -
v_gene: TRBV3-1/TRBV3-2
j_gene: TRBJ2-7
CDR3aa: CASSQAPGLRTSSYEQYF

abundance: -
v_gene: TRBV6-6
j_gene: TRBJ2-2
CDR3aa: CASSPLELAGGPSGELFF

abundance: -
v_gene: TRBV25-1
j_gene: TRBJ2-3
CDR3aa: CASSGTGGSRDTQYF

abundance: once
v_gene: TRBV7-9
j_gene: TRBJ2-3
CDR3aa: CASSLALGGYTDTQYF

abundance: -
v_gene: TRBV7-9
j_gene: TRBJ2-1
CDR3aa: CASSLVGRVHGGSYNEQFF

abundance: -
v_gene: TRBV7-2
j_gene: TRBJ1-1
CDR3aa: CASSPRQGLNTEAFF

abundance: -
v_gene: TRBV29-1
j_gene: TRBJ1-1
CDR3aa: CSVEPGVNTEAFF

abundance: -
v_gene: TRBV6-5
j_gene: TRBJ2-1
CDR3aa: CASSYERGGHNEQFF

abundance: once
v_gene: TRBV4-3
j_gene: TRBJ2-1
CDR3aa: CASSQDSGTLYNEQFF

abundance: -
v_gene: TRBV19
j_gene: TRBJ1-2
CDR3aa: CASSPSPTSLYGYTF

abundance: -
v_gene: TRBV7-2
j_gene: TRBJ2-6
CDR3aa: CASSFSRTDSGANVLTF

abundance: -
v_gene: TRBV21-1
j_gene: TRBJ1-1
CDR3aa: CASSRGLNTEAFF

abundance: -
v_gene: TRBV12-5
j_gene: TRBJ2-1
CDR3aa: CASGIGTVSYNEQFF

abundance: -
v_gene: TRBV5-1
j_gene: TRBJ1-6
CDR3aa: CASSPGQENSPLHF

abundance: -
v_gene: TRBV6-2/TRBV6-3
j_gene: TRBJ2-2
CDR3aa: CASSFTSATGELFF

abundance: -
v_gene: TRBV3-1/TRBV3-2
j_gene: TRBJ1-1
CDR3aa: CATDRGIGNTEAFF

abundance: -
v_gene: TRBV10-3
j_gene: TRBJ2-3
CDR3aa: CAISESGADTQYF

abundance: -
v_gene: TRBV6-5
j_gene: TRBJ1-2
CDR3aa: CASSYDRVNLYGYTF

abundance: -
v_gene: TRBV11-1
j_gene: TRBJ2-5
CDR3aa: CASSPPDRGQETQYF

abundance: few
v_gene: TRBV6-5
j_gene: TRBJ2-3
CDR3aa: CASRPGTLLTDTQYF

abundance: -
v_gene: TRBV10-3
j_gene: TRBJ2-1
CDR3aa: CAISGDRDYNNEQFF

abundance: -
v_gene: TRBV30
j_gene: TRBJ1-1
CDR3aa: CAWSQGAVNTEAFF

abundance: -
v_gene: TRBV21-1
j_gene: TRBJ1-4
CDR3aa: CASSKPPGGEKLFF

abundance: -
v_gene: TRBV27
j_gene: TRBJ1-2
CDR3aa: CASSSRGGNGYTF

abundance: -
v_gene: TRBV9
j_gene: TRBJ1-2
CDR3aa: CASSRTGGSGYTF

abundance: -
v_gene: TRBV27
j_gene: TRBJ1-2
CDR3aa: CASAHTSNYGYTF

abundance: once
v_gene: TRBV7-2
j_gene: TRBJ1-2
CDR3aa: CASSLEDLRDRDGYTF

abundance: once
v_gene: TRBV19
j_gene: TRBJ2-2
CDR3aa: CATTGGSGELFF

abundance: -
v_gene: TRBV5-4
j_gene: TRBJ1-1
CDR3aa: CASSPGQGGMNTEAFF

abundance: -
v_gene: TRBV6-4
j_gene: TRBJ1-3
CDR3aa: CASSDSGDSSGNTIYF

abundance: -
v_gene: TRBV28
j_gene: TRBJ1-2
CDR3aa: CASSLPGDRVKVGYTF

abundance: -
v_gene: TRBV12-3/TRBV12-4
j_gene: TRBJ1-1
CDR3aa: CASRGDRGHEAFF

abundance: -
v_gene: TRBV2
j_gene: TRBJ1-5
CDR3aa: CASSEAGGRNQPQHF

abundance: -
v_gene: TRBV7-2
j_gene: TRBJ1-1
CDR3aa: CASSTPRDVNTEAFF

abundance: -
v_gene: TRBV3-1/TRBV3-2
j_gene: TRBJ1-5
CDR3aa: CASSQGQGFSPQHF